These 9 T cell receptor beta chains were all obtained from the same sample, sequenced in a study of shared clonotypes between healthy human individuals. Method: immunoSEQ multiplex PCR; TCRdb's copy keeps in-frame clones and lacks some. The repertoire consists of some 660,000 clones, with less than 80% occurring once and the leading ten covering around 2%. Sequenced material: memory CD4+ T cells sorted from blood. This sample's subset: CD45RA-negative fraction. These receptors were obtained from a woman aged 25 to 39 in good health.

The V gene is TRBV6-1, the J gene TRBJ1-1, with TRBD1 matching over 7 bases. Germline CDR1 MNHNS, CDR2 SASEGT. The CDR3 loop spans 14 amino acids. V gave up 4 bases and J gave up 1 base; unmatched junction bases: 3. CDR3 in DNA: TGTGCCAGCAGTGGAGGACAGGAGAACACTGAAGCTTTCTTT. This gives the protein CASSGGQENTEAFF.

The J gene is TRBJ2-1, the V gene TRBV5-1; 14 bases match TRBD2. This CDR3 region has 15 residues. Germline CDR1 is SGHRS and CDR2 is YFSETQ. V was clipped by 4 bases and J by 12 bases; unmatched bases: 9. CDR3 coding DNA: TGCGCCAGCAGCCCTGGGACTAGCGGGAGTTTATGGCAGTTCTTC. Its translation is CASSPGTSGSLWQFF.

The chain joins TRBV4-1 to TRBJ2-7, with 12 nucleotides matching TRBD1. Looked up from germline, CDR1 is MGHRA and CDR2 is YSYEKL. V lost 3 bases to trimming and J lost 12 bases; unmatched junction nucleotides: 9. This CDR3 has 14 amino acids. The CDR3 nucleotides are TGCGCCAGCAGCCACCCGGGACAGGGGGCAATCGGGTACTTC. Translating gives CASSHPGQGAIGYF.

The genes are TRBV6-5 and TRBJ1-2, with D possibly being TRBD1 (5 bases). CDR3 size: 13 residues. Germline V gives CDR1 MNHEY, CDR2 SVGAGI. The V end lost 5 bases, the J end lost 7 bases, and 14 bases lay between the germline ends. The CDR3 loop reads CASSGVQGAGYTF. In DNA, the CDR3 is TGTGCCAGCAGTGGGGTCCAGGGTGCTGGCTACACCTTC.

This chain uses TRBV18 with TRBJ2-7; D might be TRBD1 (6 bases). Germline CDR1 and CDR2: KGHSH and LQKENI. The CDR3 is 13 amino acids. V gave up 3 bases and J gave up 4 bases, with 10 bases separating them. As DNA, the CDR3 is TGTGCCAGCTCACCCGCACAGGGTTACGAGCAGTACTTC. Amino acids: CASSPAQGYEQYF.

This chain uses TRBV11-2 with TRBJ1-1; D ambiguous. The germline V gene has CDR1 SGHAT and CDR2 FQNNGV. The V end lost 11 bases, the J end lost 0 bases, and 13 bases lay between the germline ends. This CDR3 is 13 amino acids long. The DNA of the CDR3 is TGTGCCTCCCGGCTCAGACTGAACACTGAAGCTTTCTTT. It is translated as CASRLRLNTEAFF. Complete variable domain (other parts from reference TRBV11-2 and TRBJ1-1): EAGVAQSPRYKIIEKRQSVAFWCNPISGHATLYWYQQILGQGPKLLIQFQNNGVVDDSQLPKDRFSAERLKGVDSTLKIQPAKLEDSAVYLCASRLRLNTEAFFGQGTRLTVV.

The genes are TRBV7-8 and TRBJ1-4; D is uncertain. In germline, CDR1 is SGHVS, CDR2 FQNEAQ. The CDR3 totals 19 residues. Trimming cost V 5 bases and J 15 bases, with 37 bases left between them. The CDR3 DNA is TGTGCCAGCAGCGTAAAGGCGGCACGCATTACTTCCTGGCAAAAAAGTTTGTTTTTT. Translated, it gives CASSVKAARITSWQKSLFF.

The chain carries TRBV2 and TRBJ2-6; D is uncertain. V was shortened by 8 bases and J by 2 bases, with 13 bases between the two germline ends. Germline lookup yields CDR1 SNHLY and CDR2 FYNNEI. The CDR3 is 15 amino acids. The DNA of the CDR3 is TGTGCCAGCCATGGACCCGCTCCTGGGGCCAACGTCCTGACTTTC. It codes for CASHGPAPGANVLTF.

This clone showed up many times. The same CDR3 also results from other DNA sequences found in this sample. The chain has TRBV6-5 and TRBJ1-2; 11 nucleotides line up with TRBD1. This CDR3 comprises 15 residues. V lost 5 bases and J lost 2; bases outside the gene matches: 4. Per the germline V gene, CDR1 is MNHEY and CDR2 is SVGAGI. CDR3 DNA: TGTGCCAGCAGTCGGACAGGGGGCCTAAACTATGGCTACACCTTC. This sequence encodes CASSRTGGLNYGYTF.